These T cell receptor beta chains were read from a single sample in a study of blood T cells in healthy people across ages. TCRdb re-called the 5' RACE reads with MiXCR, one entry per CDR3 protein. The sample shows roughly 410,000 distinct CDR3 sequences, 52% of them seen only once. Sequenced sample: blood. The source is a man aged 55-75 years in good health. Both conserved end residues are part of each CDR3. Clone size is shown for a subset of rows, as once, few, many or a class of expanded clone.

clone_size | v_call | cdr3_aa
- | TRBV15 | CATSRAGRGGPDTQYF
few | TRBV4-3 | CASRLYATGAAYGYTF
once | TRBV6-5 | CASTRGHEQYF
- | TRBV7-9 | CASSSPGGGGGTEAFF
- | TRBV6-1 | CASRTYGGREDYYGYTF
few | TRBV7-2 | CASLGDRAYNEQFF
- | TRBV11-3 | CASSLGTGQLKETQYF
- | TRBV29-1 | CSVERGGPSNYGYTF
- | TRBV6-5 | CASSSLGQGQETQYF
- | TRBV5-8 | CASSLSRRANYGCTF
- | TRBV15 | CATSIGQTNYGYTF
- | TRBV20-1 | CSARFIGRTDTQYF
- | TRBV30 | CAWSVQSPRETQYF
- | TRBV7-2 | CASSLAGTSGTYEQFF
once | TRBV6-1 | CASSENAGGSYEQYF
few | TRBV25-1 | CASRRTSGRYEQYF
- | TRBV14 | CASSLSPGRYRQETQYF
- | TRBV5-4 | CASSPSGTKSSYNEQFF
- | TRBV6-5 | CASSYFPVLYGYTF
- | TRBV30 | CAWNRAGYTEAFF
few | TRBV7-2 | CASSFEDTQYF
- | TRBV12-3/TRBV12-4 | CASSPLFRSGRAHEQFF
- | TRBV20-1 | CSARDPGTGGDTQYF
- | TRBV12-3/TRBV12-4 | CASSRTSGRNTGELFF
- | TRBV6-5 | CASSYSNRRQGGSPLHF
few | TRBV20-1 | CSARGQGGGYTF
- | TRBV28 | CASSVRALQGTQYF
- | TRBV2 | CASRAGSTGELFF
few | TRBV5-1 | CASSKLAGQETQYF
few | TRBV29-1 | CSVENTDTQYF
- | TRBV7-2 | CASRPTPGGWGIQYF
- | TRBV28 | CASSLIQGKLFF
- | TRBV6-5 | CASRTTGDFYGYTF
- | TRBV9 | CASSVSDYQETQYF
- | TRBV6-2/TRBV6-3 | CASSRGLQGGQPQHF
- | TRBV10-3 | CAIRPTGTPSSDTQYF
- | TRBV11-2 | CASSRSSGGPSYEQYF
- | TRBV5-1 | CASSGTGGSKSIQYF
- | TRBV29-1 | CSVVPTLGEQFF
- | TRBV29-1 | CSADGSAEAFF
- | TRBV28 | CAGSTQSHGYTF
once | TRBV3-1 | CASSPRQDLGYTF
- | TRBV14 | CASSQVQWSGRTYDEQYF
- | TRBV5-1 | CASSSDGTSGRPDTQYF
- | TRBV6-2/TRBV6-3 | CASSYSGGGSPLHF
- | TRBV3-1 | CASSPSKVGVSSYNEQFF
few | TRBV9 | CASSLLHPRVSTDTQYF
- | TRBV28 | CASSWMQRELNYEQYF
- | TRBV6-1 | CASSEARGTRLYQETQYF
- | TRBV4-3 | CASSQDQAGTNYNEQFF
- | TRBV3-1 | CASSQAPQGTGEKLFF
- | TRBV18 | CASSVLAGGPDTQYF
- | TRBV28 | CATSGGPKTWEQYF